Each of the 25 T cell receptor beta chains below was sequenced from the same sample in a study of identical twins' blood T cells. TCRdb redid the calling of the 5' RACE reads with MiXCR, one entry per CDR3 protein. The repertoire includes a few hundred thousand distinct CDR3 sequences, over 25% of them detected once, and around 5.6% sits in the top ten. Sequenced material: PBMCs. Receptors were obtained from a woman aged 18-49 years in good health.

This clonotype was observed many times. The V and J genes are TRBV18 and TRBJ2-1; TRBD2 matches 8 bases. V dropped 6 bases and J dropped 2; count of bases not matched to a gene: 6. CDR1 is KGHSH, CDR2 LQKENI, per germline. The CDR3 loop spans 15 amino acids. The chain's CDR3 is CASSPLAGTYNEQFF. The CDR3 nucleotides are TGTGCCAGCTCTCCTCTAGCGGGTACCTACAATGAGCAGTTCTTC.

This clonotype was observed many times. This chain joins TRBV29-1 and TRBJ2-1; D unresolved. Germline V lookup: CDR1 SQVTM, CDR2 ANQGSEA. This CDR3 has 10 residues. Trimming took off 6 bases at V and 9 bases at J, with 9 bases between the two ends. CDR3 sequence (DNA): TGCAGCGTGACGGTAACTGAGCAGTTCTTC. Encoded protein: CSVTVTEQFF.

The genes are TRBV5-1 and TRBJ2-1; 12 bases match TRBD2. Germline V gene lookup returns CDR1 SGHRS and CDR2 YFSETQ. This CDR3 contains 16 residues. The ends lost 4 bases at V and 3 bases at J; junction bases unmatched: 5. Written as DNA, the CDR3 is TGCGCCAGCAGCCTCGGACTAGCGGGGATCTACAATGAGCAGTTCTTC. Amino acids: CASSLGLAGIYNEQFF.

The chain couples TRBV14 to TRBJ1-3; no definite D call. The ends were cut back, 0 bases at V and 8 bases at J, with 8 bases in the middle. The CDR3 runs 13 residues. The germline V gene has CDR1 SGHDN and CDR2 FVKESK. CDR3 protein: CASSQEVKYTIYF. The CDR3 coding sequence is TGTGCCAGCAGCCAAGAAGTAAAATACACCATATATTTT.

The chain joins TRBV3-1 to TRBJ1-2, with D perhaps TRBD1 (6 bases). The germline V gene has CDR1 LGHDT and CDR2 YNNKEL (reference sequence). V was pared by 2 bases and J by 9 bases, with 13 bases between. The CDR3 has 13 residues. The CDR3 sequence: CASSQTSGESYTF. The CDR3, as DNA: TGTGCCAGCAGCCAAACGTCAGGGGAAAGCTACACCTTC.

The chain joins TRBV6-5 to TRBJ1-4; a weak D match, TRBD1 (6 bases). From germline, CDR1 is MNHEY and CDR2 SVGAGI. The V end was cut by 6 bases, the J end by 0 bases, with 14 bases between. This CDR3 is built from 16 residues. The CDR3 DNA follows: TGTGCCAGCAGCCCCCGGGGGGCTGCAACTAATGAAAAACTGTTTTTT. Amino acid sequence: CASSPRGAATNEKLFF.

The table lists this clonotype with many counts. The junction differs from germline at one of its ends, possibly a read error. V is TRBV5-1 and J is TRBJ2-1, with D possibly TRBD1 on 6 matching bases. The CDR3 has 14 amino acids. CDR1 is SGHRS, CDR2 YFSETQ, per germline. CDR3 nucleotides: TGTGCCAGCAGTTTAGGGGGAGCCTACAATGAGCAGTTCTTC. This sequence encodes CASSLGGAYNEQFF.

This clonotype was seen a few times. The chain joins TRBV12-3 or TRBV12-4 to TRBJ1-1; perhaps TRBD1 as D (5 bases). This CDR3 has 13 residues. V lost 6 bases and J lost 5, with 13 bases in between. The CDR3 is CASSDQGWTEAFF. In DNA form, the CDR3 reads TGTGCCAGCAGCGACCAGGGTTGGACTGAAGCTTTCTTT.

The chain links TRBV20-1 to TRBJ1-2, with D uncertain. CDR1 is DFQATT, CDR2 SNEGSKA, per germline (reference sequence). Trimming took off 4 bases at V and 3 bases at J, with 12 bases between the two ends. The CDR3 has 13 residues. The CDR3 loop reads CSANRRTDYGYTF. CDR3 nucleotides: TGCAGTGCTAACCGACGGACGGACTATGGCTACACCTTC.

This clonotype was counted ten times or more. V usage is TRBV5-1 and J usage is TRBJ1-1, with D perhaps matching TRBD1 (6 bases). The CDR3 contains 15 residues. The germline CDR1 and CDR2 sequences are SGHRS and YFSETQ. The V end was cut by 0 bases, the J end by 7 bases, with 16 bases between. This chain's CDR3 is CASSLELGGFGEAFF. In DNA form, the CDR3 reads TGCGCCAGCAGCTTGGAATTAGGGGGGTTTGGTGAAGCTTTCTTT.

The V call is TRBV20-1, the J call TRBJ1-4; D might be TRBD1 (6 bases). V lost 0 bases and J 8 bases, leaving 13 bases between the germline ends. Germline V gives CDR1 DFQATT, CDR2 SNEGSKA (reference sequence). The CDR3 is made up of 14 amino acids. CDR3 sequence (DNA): TGCAGTGCTAGAGATTCGGCAGGGGCCGAAAAACTGTTTTTT. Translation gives CSARDSAGAEKLFF.

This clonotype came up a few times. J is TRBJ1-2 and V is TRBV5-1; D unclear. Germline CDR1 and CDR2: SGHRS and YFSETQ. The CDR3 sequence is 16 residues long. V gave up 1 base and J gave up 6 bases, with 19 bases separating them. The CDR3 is CASSLMASGGIDGYTF. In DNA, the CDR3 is TGCGCCAGCAGCTTGATGGCAAGTGGAGGTATTGATGGCTACACCTTC.

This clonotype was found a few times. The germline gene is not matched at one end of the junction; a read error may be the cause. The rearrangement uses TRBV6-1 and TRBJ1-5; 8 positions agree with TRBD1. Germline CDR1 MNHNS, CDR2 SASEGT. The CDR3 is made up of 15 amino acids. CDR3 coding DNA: TGTGTCAGCAGTTATACAGGGGGTAGCAATCAGCCCCAGCATTTT. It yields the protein CVSSYTGGSNQPQHF.

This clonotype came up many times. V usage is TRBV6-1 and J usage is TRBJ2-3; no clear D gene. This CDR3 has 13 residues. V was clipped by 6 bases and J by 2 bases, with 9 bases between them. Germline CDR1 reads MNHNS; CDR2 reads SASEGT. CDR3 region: CASRSGNTDTQYF. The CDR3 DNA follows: TGTGCCAGCAGGTCAGGCAACACAGATACGCAGTATTTT.

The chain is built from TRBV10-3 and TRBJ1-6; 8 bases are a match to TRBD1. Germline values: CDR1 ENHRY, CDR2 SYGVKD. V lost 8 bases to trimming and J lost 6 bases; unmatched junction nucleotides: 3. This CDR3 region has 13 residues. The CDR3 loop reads CAIAGQGNSPLHF. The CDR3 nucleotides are TGTGCCATCGCCGGACAGGGTAATTCACCCCTCCACTTT.

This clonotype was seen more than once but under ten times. The DNA for the CDR3 is TGCAGTGCTCAAAGGGTAGCGGGGGGGGCAGATACGCAGTATTTT. Amino acids: CSAQRVAGGADTQYF. The chain links TRBV20-1 to TRBJ2-3, with TRBD2 matching over 11 bases. Per germline, CDR1 DFQATT and CDR2 SNEGSKA (reference sequence). The CDR3 extends over 15 amino acids. V shed 5 bases and J 4 bases; nucleotides not matched to a gene: 8.

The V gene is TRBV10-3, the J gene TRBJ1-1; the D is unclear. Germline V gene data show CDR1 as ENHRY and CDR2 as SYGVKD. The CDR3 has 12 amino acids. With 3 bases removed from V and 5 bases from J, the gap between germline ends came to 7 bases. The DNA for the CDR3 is TGTGCCATCAGTGAATCGTGGACTGAAGCTTTCTTT. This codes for CAISESWTEAFF.

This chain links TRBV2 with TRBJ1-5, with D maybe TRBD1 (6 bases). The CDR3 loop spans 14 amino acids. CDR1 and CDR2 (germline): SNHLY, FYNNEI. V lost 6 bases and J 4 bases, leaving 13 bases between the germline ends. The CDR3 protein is CASRLRDKNQPQHF. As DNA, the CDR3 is TGTGCCAGCAGACTCCGGGACAAGAATCAGCCCCAGCATTTT.

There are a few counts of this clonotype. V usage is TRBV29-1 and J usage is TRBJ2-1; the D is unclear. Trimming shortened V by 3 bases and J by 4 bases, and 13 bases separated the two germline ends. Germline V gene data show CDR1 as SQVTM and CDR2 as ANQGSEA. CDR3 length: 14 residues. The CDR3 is CSVELLSVYNEQFF. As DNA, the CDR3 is TGCAGCGTTGAGCTACTATCGGTATACAATGAGCAGTTCTTC.

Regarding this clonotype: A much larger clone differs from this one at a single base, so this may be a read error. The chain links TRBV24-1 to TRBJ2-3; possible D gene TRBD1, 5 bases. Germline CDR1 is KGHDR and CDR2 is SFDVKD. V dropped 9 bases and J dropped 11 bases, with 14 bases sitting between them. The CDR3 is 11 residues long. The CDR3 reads CATENRQGQYF. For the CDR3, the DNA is TGTGCCACCGAGAACAGGCAGGGGCAGTATTTT.

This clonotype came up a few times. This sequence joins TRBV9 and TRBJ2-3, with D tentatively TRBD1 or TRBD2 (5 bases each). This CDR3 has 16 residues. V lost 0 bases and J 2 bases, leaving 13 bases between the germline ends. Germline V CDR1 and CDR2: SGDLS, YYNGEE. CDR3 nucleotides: TGTGCCAGCAGCGTAGTAAGTGGGGGTTTCACAGATACGCAGTATTTT. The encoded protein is CASSVVSGGFTDTQYF.

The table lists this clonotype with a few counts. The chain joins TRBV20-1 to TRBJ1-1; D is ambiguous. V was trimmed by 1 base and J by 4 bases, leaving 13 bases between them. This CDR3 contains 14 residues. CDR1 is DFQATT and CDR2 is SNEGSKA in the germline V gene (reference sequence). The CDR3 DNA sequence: TGCAGTGCTAGAGCGGGAGGCGCCGTCACTGAAGCTTTCTTT. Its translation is CSARAGGAVTEAFF.

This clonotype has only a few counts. CDR3 residues: CSVVRGSYDEQYF. The CDR3 bases are TGCAGCGTTGTTAGGGGGAGTTATGACGAGCAGTACTTC. The chain employs TRBV29-1 and TRBJ2-7, with D perhaps TRBD1 (6 bases). Trimming pared 4 bases from V and 5 bases from J, leaving 15 bases between. Germline values: CDR1 SQVTM, CDR2 ANQGSEA. The CDR3 extends over 13 amino acids.

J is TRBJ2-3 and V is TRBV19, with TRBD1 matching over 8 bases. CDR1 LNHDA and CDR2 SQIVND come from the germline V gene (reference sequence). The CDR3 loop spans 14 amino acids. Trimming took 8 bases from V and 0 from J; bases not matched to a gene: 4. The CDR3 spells CASGTGPSTDTQYF. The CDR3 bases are TGTGCCAGTGGGACAGGCCCTAGCACAGATACGCAGTATTTT. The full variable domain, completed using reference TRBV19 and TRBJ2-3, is DGGITQSPKYLFRKEGQNVTLSCEQNLNHDAMYWYRQDPGQGLRLIYYSQIVNDFQKGDIAEGYSVSREKKESFPLTVTSAQKNPTAFYLCASGTGPSTDTQYFGPGTRLTVL.

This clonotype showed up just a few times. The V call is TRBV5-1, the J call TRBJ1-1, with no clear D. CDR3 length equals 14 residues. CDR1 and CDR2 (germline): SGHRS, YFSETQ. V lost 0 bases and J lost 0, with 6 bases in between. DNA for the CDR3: TGCGCCAGCAGCTTGGACATCATGAACACTGAAGCTTTCTTT. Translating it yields CASSLDIMNTEAFF.